Below are 17 T cell receptor beta chains sequenced from a single sample in a study of cytomegalovirus exposure and HLA in healthy donors (dated by TCRdb to between 2016 and 2019). Library preparation used the immunoSEQ multiplex PCR assay. The multiplex PCR relied on a mix of 60 forward primers for TCR Vbeta segments and 13 reverse primers for TCR Jbeta segments. TCRdb stores this immuneACCESS table with in-frame sequences only. Part of the clones is absent; in the studies checked, under half of the shortfall reflects unresolved V genes, and no reason is known for the rest. Counted in this sample were 100,000 or so clones; roughly 80% of them appeared once. Of the sample, about 6.9% falls within the top ten clones. Source material: PBMCs. The source is a man under 40 in good health and CMV-seropositive.

CDR3 bases: TGTGCCAGCACCACCCCCGACAGGGGGCTTCAAGAGACCCAGTACTTC. It is translated as CASTTPDRGLQETQYF. The chain recombines TRBV11-3 with TRBJ2-5, with 10 bases fitting TRBD1. V was clipped by 7 bases and J by 2 bases; unmatched bases: 10. The CDR3 spans 16 residues. Germline CDR1 SGHNT, CDR2 YENEEA.

This chain links TRBV2 with TRBJ2-5; possibly TRBD1 for D (6 bases). Trimming pared 6 bases from V and 4 bases from J, leaving 12 bases between. Germline V gene data show CDR1 as SNHLY and CDR2 as FYNNEI. The CDR3 is 13 residues long. DNA for the CDR3: TGTGCCAGCAGCGCAAGACAGGTAGAGACCCAGTACTTC. This gives the protein CASSARQVETQYF. Variable domain in full (rest from reference TRBV2 and TRBJ2-5): EPEVTQTPSHQVTQMGQEVILRCVPISNHLYFYWYRQILGQKVEFLVSFYNNEISEKSEIFDDQFSVERPDGSNFTLKIRSTKLEDSAMYFCASSARQVETQYFGPGTRLLVL.

V is TRBV14 and J is TRBJ1-4; the D gene is possibly TRBD1 (6 bases). The CDR3 contains 16 residues. Germline values: CDR1 SGHDN, CDR2 FVKESK. V was clipped by 1 base and J by 8 bases, with 17 bases between them. CDR3 sequence: CASSQGAGGAEEKLFF. CDR3 sequence (DNA): TGTGCCAGCAGCCAAGGGGCGGGGGGCGCGGAAGAAAAACTGTTTTTT.

The rearrangement uses TRBV7-6 and TRBJ1-2, with D perhaps TRBD1 (6 bases). V lost 4 bases to trimming and J lost 7 bases, with 10 bases between them. Germline-derived CDR1 and CDR2 are SGHVS and FNYEAQ. CDR3 length: 12 residues. CDR3 sequence (DNA): TGTGCCAGCAGCTCGACAGGTTTTGGCTACACCTTC. Protein sequence: CASSSTGFGYTF.

This clone was counted once. The chain recombines TRBV30 with TRBJ1-4; D is undetermined. Trimming left V 1 base short and J 3 bases short, with 9 bases between. In germline, CDR1 is GTSNPN, CDR2 SVGIG (reference sequence). The CDR3 extends over 14 amino acids. The CDR3 coding sequence is TGTGCCTGGAGTGCTAGGATGGCTAATGAAAAACTGTTTTTT. Amino acid sequence: CAWSARMANEKLFF.

This chain connects TRBV6-5 to TRBJ2-7; D remains unclear. Germline V gene sequence: CDR1 MNHEY, CDR2 SVGAGI. CDR3 length: 11 residues. Between the trimmed V and J ends, which lost 5 bases and 4 bases, there was a span of 6 bases. CDR3 sequence: CASSPQYEQYF. The DNA for the CDR3 is TGTGCCAGCAGTCCCCAGTACGAGCAGTACTTC.

V and J are TRBV6-1 and TRBJ2-1; TRBD2 might be the D (5 bases). The CDR3 has 13 residues. Trimming removed 4 bases at V and 7 bases at J, with 11 bases between. CDR1 is MNHNS and CDR2 is SASEGT in the germline V gene. CDR3 sequence (DNA): TGTGCCAGCAGTGTACTAGATGTGAATGAGCAGTTCTTC. Translated, it gives CASSVLDVNEQFF.

The chain recombines TRBV30 with TRBJ1-2; D may be TRBD1 (6 bases). Trimming removed 2 bases from V and 2 bases from J, with 9 bases in between. The germline V gene has CDR1 GTSNPN and CDR2 SVGIG (reference sequence). This CDR3 has 13 residues. The CDR3 reads CAWSRQGNYGYTF. CDR3 DNA: TGTGCCTGGAGTCGGCAGGGGAACTATGGCTACACCTTC.

The chain is built from TRBV5-6 and TRBJ2-7, with 7 bases that match TRBD1. The CDR3 is 18 amino acids. Germline V gene data show CDR1 as SGHDT and CDR2 as YYEEEE. J was trimmed by 2 bases and V by 0 bases; bases with no gene match: 14. The CDR3, as DNA: TGTGCCAGCAGCTTGGCCAATTATGCAGGGGGTCCACCCTACGAGCAGTACTTC. Encoded protein: CASSLANYAGGPPYEQYF.

This clone was detected only a few times. The identical CDR3 is also encoded by other nucleotide sequences in the sample. V gene TRBV4-1 combines with J gene TRBJ1-6; D gene unclear. Germline loops: CDR1 MGHRA, CDR2 YSYEKL. V lost 0 bases and J 5 bases, leaving 11 bases between the germline ends. The CDR3 runs to 16 residues. CDR3 residues: CASSQELAQNNSPLHF. The CDR3 coding sequence is TGCGCCAGCAGCCAAGAACTAGCACAGAATAATTCACCCCTCCACTTT.

The rearrangement uses TRBV9 and TRBJ1-3; TRBD1 is a possible D gene (6 bases). The CDR3 contains 18 residues. Germline CDR1 SGDLS, CDR2 YYNGEE. V shed 3 bases and J shed 0 bases, with 19 bases lying between them. This CDR3 is CASSAAAGAAYSGNTIYF. CDR3 bases: TGTGCCAGCAGCGCCGCAGCGGGGGCAGCGTACTCTGGAAACACCATATATTTT.

The chain joins TRBV10-3 to TRBJ1-2; possibly TRBD1 for D (5 bases). V lost 10 bases to trimming and J lost 8 bases, with 17 bases between them. Germline CDR1 reads ENHRY; CDR2 reads SYGVKD. This CDR3 region has 12 residues. The CDR3 DNA reads as TGTGCCAGCGAGCCGACAAGGGGAGGCTACACCTTC. It yields the protein CASEPTRGGYTF.

V gene TRBV6-1 combines with J gene TRBJ2-2; no clear D gene. The V end lost 4 bases, the J end lost 1 base, and 7 bases lay between the germline ends. Looked up from germline, CDR1 is MNHNS and CDR2 is SASEGT. CDR3 length: 14 amino acids. The CDR3 loop reads CASSASLNTGELFF. The CDR3 nucleotides read TGTGCCAGCAGTGCCTCCTTGAACACCGGGGAGCTGTTTTTT.

The gene calls are TRBV15 and TRBJ2-7; D gene ambiguous. This CDR3 spans 14 amino acids. CDR1 is LNHNV and CDR2 is YYDKDF in the germline V gene (reference sequence). The V end lost 1 base, the J end lost 6 bases, and 13 bases lay between the germline ends. This CDR3 is CATSRGGRLGEQYF. The CDR3 DNA is TGTGCCACCAGCAGAGGAGGAAGGCTGGGCGAGCAGTACTTC.

The rearrangement links TRBV5-6 to TRBJ1-1; weak D call: TRBD1 (5 bases). CDR3 length: 18 amino acids. With 4 bases removed from V and 0 bases from J, the gap between germline ends came to 22 bases. CDR1 SGHDT and CDR2 YYEEEE come from the germline V gene. This CDR3 is CASSPLGGPPPMNTEAFF. As DNA, the CDR3 is TGTGCCAGCAGCCCCCTCGGGGGACCTCCCCCAATGAACACTGAAGCTTTCTTT.

V usage is TRBV19 and J usage is TRBJ1-5; D might be TRBD1 (5 bases). CDR3 length equals 14 residues. CDR1 is LNHDA, CDR2 SQIVND, per germline (reference sequence). The ends were cut back, 6 bases at V and 5 bases at J, with 14 bases in the middle. CDR3 sequence: CASRVGGSDQPQHF. CDR3 DNA sequence: TGTGCCAGTAGGGTCGGGGGGTCGGATCAGCCCCAGCATTTT.

The rearrangement joins TRBV6-1 to TRBJ1-2; D call uncertain. The CDR3 has 12 amino acids. Germline CDR1 and CDR2: MNHNS and SASEGT. V was cut by 5 bases and J by 5 bases, with 9 bases left in between. The CDR3: CASSLQRYGYTF. The CDR3 DNA reads as TGTGCCAGCAGTCTACAGCGGTATGGCTACACCTTC.